This T cell receptor beta chain was retrieved from a study of OX40 agonist ivuxolimab in advanced cancers. The CDR3 spans 11 residues. V was trimmed by 5 bases and J by 2 bases, leaving 2 bases between them. Germline CDR1 SGHDT, CDR2 YYEEEE. A note on this clone: What it recognizes is unknown.

Data came from immunoSEQ multiplex PCR; TCRdb stores just in-frame clones and leaves some out. Among about 83,000 clones listed, approximately 84% were seen once. Study-level points and caveats: The authors also found low normalized T-cell clonal expansion in some nonresponders.

The chain couples TRBV5-6 to TRBJ2-4; unclear D gene. The starting material was CD4+ or CD8+ T cells sorted from blood, obtained in a trial of the OX40 agonist ivuxolimab. The TCR originated in an adult with an advanced solid tumor such as melanoma, head and neck, liver or kidney cancer. The CDR3 DNA follows: TGTGCCAGCAGTACCAAAAACATTCAGTACTTC. It translates to CASSTKNIQYF.